These 18 T cell receptor beta chains came from one sample sequenced in a study of blood T cell repertoires in COVID-19. Sequenced by immunoSEQ multiplex PCR; TCRdb stores in-frame clones only, minus some. The sample carries some 290,000 clones, roughly 89% recorded once. The specimen sequenced was PBMCs or T cells enriched from blood (not recorded which). The receptors derive from a woman between 25 and 40 years old who had recovered from COVID-19.

This chain connects TRBV6-5 to TRBJ1-1; 7 bases line up with TRBD1. The V gene's germline CDR1 is MNHEY and CDR2 SVGAGI. V gave up 7 bases and J gave up 4 bases; unmatched junction bases: 9. The CDR3 runs 14 residues. The CDR3 loop is CASIPPGGGTEAFF. CDR3 coding DNA: TGTGCCAGCATCCCCCCAGGGGGAGGCACTGAAGCTTTCTTT.

The rearrangement uses TRBV21-1 and TRBJ1-3; TRBD1 is the table's D call and was not checked against the DNA. TRBV21-1 is noted as a pseudogene. There are 17 residues in the CDR3. This CDR3 is CASSKAQAGCSGNTIYF. CDR3 coding DNA: TGTGCCAGCAGCAAAGCGCAGGCAGGCTGCTCTGGAAACACCATATATTTT.

The chain carries TRBV10-2 and TRBJ1-1; TRBD1 aligns across 12 bases. J was trimmed by 7 bases and V by 5 bases; bases with no gene match: 5. In germline, CDR1 is WSHSY, CDR2 SAAADI. CDR3 length: 14 residues. CDR3 DNA: TGCGCCAGCAGTTCGGGACAGGGGGCGTATGAAGCTTTCTTT. It is translated as CASSSGQGAYEAFF.

The chain recombines TRBV30 with TRBJ1-1, with D possibly matching TRBD1 (5 bases). CDR3 size: 16 residues. CDR1 GTSNPN and CDR2 SVGIG come from the germline V gene (reference sequence). V lost 3 bases to trimming and J lost 5 bases, with 22 bases between them. CDR3 sequence: CAWRGTLVQVGTEAFF. The CDR3 DNA reads as TGTGCCTGGAGGGGGACTCTCGTTCAGGTGGGGACTGAAGCTTTCTTT.

The chain is built from TRBV5-4 and TRBJ2-5; D is ambiguous. The germline V and J ends were trimmed by 1 base and 2 bases, with 9 bases remaining between them. The length of the CDR3 is 14 residues. The germline V gene has CDR1 SGHNT and CDR2 YYREEE (reference sequence). CDR3 amino acids: CASSLTASQETQYF. In DNA, the CDR3 is TGTGCCAGCAGCTTGACCGCCAGTCAAGAGACCCAGTACTTC.

The chain uses TRBV29-1 and TRBJ2-2, with D possibly matching TRBD1 (5 bases). This CDR3 has 13 residues. Germline V gene sequence: CDR1 SQVTM, CDR2 ANQGSEA. Deletions cut 4 bases from V and 5 bases from J, with 11 bases between. The CDR3 reads CSVAGYGTGELFF. The CDR3 region has the DNA TGCAGCGTTGCAGGGTATGGTACCGGGGAGCTGTTTTTT.

The chain recombines TRBV4-1 with TRBJ1-4, with TRBD1 matching 12 bases. CDR3 length: 16 residues. Trimming removed 3 bases from V and 12 bases from J; junction bases left unmatched: 11. CDR1 and CDR2 (germline): MGHRA, YSYEKL. CDR3 residues: CASSHPSRDRGRELFF. As DNA, the CDR3 is TGCGCCAGCAGCCACCCTAGTCGGGACAGGGGGCGGGAACTGTTTTTT.

V gene TRBV28 combines with J gene TRBJ2-1, with TRBD2 matching over 9 bases. Germline trimming cut 5 bases from V and 4 bases from J; bases unmatched to any gene: 9. This CDR3 is 16 amino acids long. Germline V gene sequence: CDR1 MDHEN, CDR2 SYDVKM. The CDR3 sequence is CASSLAGLQPYNEQFF. The DNA of the CDR3 is TGTGCCAGCAGTCTAGCGGGACTACAACCATACAATGAGCAGTTCTTC.

The chain links TRBV4-2 to TRBJ1-2; TRBD1 matches 9 bases. The V gene end was trimmed by 1 base and the J gene end by 2 bases; junction bases not matched to a gene: 5. This CDR3 is built from 16 residues. From germline, CDR1 is LGHNA and CDR2 YNFKEQ. The CDR3 coding sequence is TGTGCCAGCAGCCAAGCGGGACAGGGAGAAAACTATGGCTACACCTTC. This translates into CASSQAGQGENYGYTF.

The rearrangement joins TRBV28 to TRBJ1-4; 10 bases match TRBD1. CDR1 and CDR2 from the germline V gene are MDHEN and SYDVKM. The CDR3 loop spans 15 amino acids. With 4 bases clipped from V and 5 bases from J, the junction kept 4 bases outside the gene matches. CDR3 region: CASSSGQGGNEKLFF. CDR3 nucleotide sequence: TGTGCCAGCAGTTCCGGACAGGGGGGAAATGAAAAACTGTTTTTT.

The chain recombines TRBV6-7 with TRBJ2-1, with 7 bases lining up with TRBD1. TRBV6-7 qualifies as an ORF whose function is uncertain. The CDR3 totals 16 residues. V dropped 0 bases and J dropped 8; count of bases not matched to a gene: 10. Here the CDR3 DNA reads TGTGCCAGCAGTTACTCGATGGGCAGGGACAGCGATGAGCAGTTCTTC. Its translation is CASSYSMGRDSDEQFF.

The chain employs TRBV11-2 and TRBJ2-7, with TRBD1 identical over 8 bases. Trimming took 5 bases from V and 1 from J; bases not matched to a gene: 13. The CDR3 contains 17 residues. Germline CDR1 reads SGHAT; CDR2 reads FQNNGV. CDR3 sequence (DNA): TGTGCCAGCAGCCCATACCAGGGGGCAGGGGCTTCCTACGAGCAGTACTTC. It yields the protein CASSPYQGAGASYEQYF.

This chain uses TRBV7-9 with TRBJ2-7; D uncertain. In germline, CDR1 is SEHNR, CDR2 FQNEAQ (reference sequence). V lost 5 bases and J 2 bases, leaving 19 bases between the germline ends. This CDR3 region has 16 residues. CDR3 sequence: CASSPPVLPRAYEQYF. Here the CDR3 DNA reads TGTGCCAGCAGCCCCCCCGTGCTCCCACGGGCCTACGAGCAGTACTTC.

Comment on this clone: Additional DNA sequences in this sample encode the identical CDR3. The chain is built from TRBV29-1 and TRBJ1-2; tentative D call: TRBD1 (6 bases). Germline-derived CDR1 and CDR2 are SQVTM and ANQGSEA. The CDR3 has 11 residues. V was cut by 4 bases and J by 4 bases, with 7 bases left in between. CDR3 amino acids: CSVGTVYGYTF. In DNA form, the CDR3 reads TGCAGCGTTGGGACAGTCTATGGCTACACCTTC.

This chain connects TRBV4-1 to TRBJ2-5; tentatively, D is TRBD2 (6 bases). V lost 3 bases, J lost 1 base, and 15 bases lay in between. The CDR3 contains 16 residues. Germline CDR1 is MGHRA and CDR2 is YSYEKL. The chain's CDR3 is CASSQGRVGGQETQYF. Written as DNA, the CDR3 is TGCGCCAGCAGCCAGGGGAGAGTGGGGGGCCAAGAGACCCAGTACTTC.

The chain employs TRBV7-8 and TRBJ2-1, with 9 bases fitting TRBD2. Germline V CDR1 and CDR2: SGHVS, FQNEAQ. Trimming cost V 4 bases and J 9 bases; bases outside gene matches: 16. The CDR3 totals 17 residues. The CDR3 here is CASSYRTASGRSGEQFF. The CDR3 DNA reads TGTGCCAGCAGCTATAGGACAGCGAGCGGGAGGAGTGGTGAGCAGTTCTTC. Full variable domain (missing parts from reference TRBV7-8 and TRBJ2-1): GAGVSQSPRYKVAKRGQDVALRCDPISGHVSLFWYQQALGQGPEFLTYFQNEAQLDKSGLPSDRFFAERPEGSVSTLKIQRTQQEDSAVYLCASSYRTASGRSGEQFFGPGTRLTVL.

The V call is TRBV3-1 (or the pseudogene TRBV3-2), the J call TRBJ2-1, with 9 bases that match TRBD2. J lost 5 bases, V lost 1 base, and 6 bases had no gene match. Per the germline V gene, CDR1 is LGHDT and CDR2 is YNNKEL (reference sequence). The CDR3 covers 16 residues. The CDR3 DNA sequence: TGTGCCAGCAGCCAAGTCATCGCGGGAGGGGACAATGAGCAGTTCTTC. Translating gives CASSQVIAGGDNEQFF.

The chain is built from TRBV19 and TRBJ2-7; D perhaps matches TRBD2 (5 bases). The length of the CDR3 is 15 residues. V gave up 3 bases and J gave up 2 bases, with 14 bases separating them. Germline V gives CDR1 LNHDA, CDR2 SQIVND (reference sequence). CDR3 sequence reads: CASSISRGSTYEQYF. As DNA, the CDR3 is TGTGCCAGTAGTATCAGTAGAGGGAGCACCTACGAGCAGTACTTC.